These 7 T cell receptor beta chains came from one sample sequenced in a study of cytomegalovirus exposure and HLA in healthy donors. 60 Vbeta and 13 Jbeta primers were used in PCR. Only in-frame clones appear in the TCRdb table, and some are missing; sequencing was by immunoSEQ multiplex PCR. Of approximately 160,000 clones listed, 70% to 90% are singletons. Material for sequencing was PBMCs. The receptors come from a woman between 18 and 30 years old in good health and CMV-seronegative.

This chain uses TRBV19 with TRBJ2-7; 14 nucleotides align to TRBD2. Germline V gene lookup returns CDR1 LNHDA and CDR2 SQIVND (reference sequence). The CDR3 is 18 amino acids. Trimming removed 4 bases from V and 4 bases from J; junction bases left unmatched: 12. CDR3 loop: CASSRGTSGSFEGYEQYF. In DNA, the CDR3 is TGTGCCAGTAGTAGGGGGACTAGCGGGAGTTTCGAGGGGTACGAGCAGTACTTC. Filled out from reference TRBV19 and TRBJ2-7, the complete variable domain reads DGGITQSPKYLFRKEGQNVTLSCEQNLNHDAMYWYRQDPGQGLRLIYYSQIVNDFQKGDIAEGYSVSREKKESFPLTVTSAQKNPTAFYLCASSRGTSGSFEGYEQYFGPGTRLTVT.

This chain joins TRBV28 and TRBJ1-2; 7 positions match TRBD1. The CDR3 is 15 residues long. With 3 bases clipped from V and 4 bases from J, the junction kept 8 bases outside the gene matches. CDR1 is MDHEN, CDR2 SYDVKM, per germline. CDR3 sequence: CASSFGPGQLYGYTF. CDR3 nucleotide sequence: TGTGCCAGCAGTTTTGGGCCGGGACAGCTCTATGGCTACACCTTC.

The V call is TRBV19, the J call TRBJ1-4; D perhaps matches TRBD1 (5 bases). The CDR3 runs 15 residues. The germline V and J ends were trimmed by 6 bases and 6 bases, with 17 bases remaining between them. Germline CDR1 is LNHDA and CDR2 is SQIVND (reference sequence). CDR3 in amino acids: CASSSLGGVDEKLFF. The CDR3, as DNA: TGTGCCAGTAGCTCGCTGGGGGGAGTTGATGAAAAACTGTTTTTT.

The chain recombines TRBV7-9 with TRBJ2-7; TRBD1 aligns across 8 bases. The CDR3 is 14 residues long. V lost 1 base, J lost 2 bases, and 1 base stayed unmatched. Per germline, CDR1 SEHNR and CDR2 FQNEAQ (reference sequence). The CDR3 sequence: CASSLGQGTYEQYF. CDR3 DNA sequence: TGTGCCAGCAGCTTAGGACAGGGGACCTACGAGCAGTACTTC. Based on the CDR3 plus reference TRBV7-9 and TRBJ2-7, the full variable domain is DTGVSQNPRHKITKRGQNVTFRCDPISEHNRLYWYRQTLGQGPEFLTYFQNEAQLEKSRLLSDRFSAERPKGSFSTLEIQRTEQGDSAMYLCASSLGQGTYEQYFGPGTRLTVT.

This chain connects TRBV14 to TRBJ2-6, with a tentative D call TRBD2 (7 bases). Trimming left V 2 bases short and J 0 bases short, with 29 bases between. The CDR3 sequence is 23 residues long. Germline CDR1 reads SGHDN; CDR2 reads FVKESK. The CDR3 spells CASSQRPLAGDTPTDSGANVLTF. DNA for the CDR3: TGTGCCAGCAGCCAAAGACCTCTTGCGGGGGACACCCCAACTGACTCTGGGGCCAACGTCCTGACTTTC.

This clone has just a few counts. The J gene is TRBJ2-1, the V gene TRBV5-1; 10 nucleotides line up with TRBD1. Trimming took 0 bases from V and 2 from J; bases not matched to a gene: 8. There are 18 residues in the CDR3. The V gene's germline CDR1 is SGHRS and CDR2 YFSETQ. The CDR3 here is CASSLGGDRGKTYNEQFF. The CDR3 DNA follows: TGCGCCAGCAGCTTGGGGGGGGACAGGGGAAAGACCTACAATGAGCAGTTCTTC. Drawing the rest from reference TRBV5-1 and TRBJ2-1, the complete variable domain is KAGVTQTPRYLIKTRGQQVTLSCSPISGHRSVSWYQQTPGQGLQFLFEYFSETQRNKGNFPGRFSGRQFSNSRSEMNVSTLELGDSALYLCASSLGGDRGKTYNEQFFGPGTRLTVL.

The rearrangement joins TRBV7-2 to TRBJ1-1; no clear D. The V end lost 1 base, the J end lost 0 bases, and 9 bases lay between the germline ends. In germline, CDR1 is SGHTA, CDR2 FQGNSA. The CDR3 spans 15 residues. The CDR3 DNA reads as TGTGCCAGCAGCTTAGTGGGCAGAGTGAACACTGAAGCTTTCTTT. This codes for CASSLVGRVNTEAFF.